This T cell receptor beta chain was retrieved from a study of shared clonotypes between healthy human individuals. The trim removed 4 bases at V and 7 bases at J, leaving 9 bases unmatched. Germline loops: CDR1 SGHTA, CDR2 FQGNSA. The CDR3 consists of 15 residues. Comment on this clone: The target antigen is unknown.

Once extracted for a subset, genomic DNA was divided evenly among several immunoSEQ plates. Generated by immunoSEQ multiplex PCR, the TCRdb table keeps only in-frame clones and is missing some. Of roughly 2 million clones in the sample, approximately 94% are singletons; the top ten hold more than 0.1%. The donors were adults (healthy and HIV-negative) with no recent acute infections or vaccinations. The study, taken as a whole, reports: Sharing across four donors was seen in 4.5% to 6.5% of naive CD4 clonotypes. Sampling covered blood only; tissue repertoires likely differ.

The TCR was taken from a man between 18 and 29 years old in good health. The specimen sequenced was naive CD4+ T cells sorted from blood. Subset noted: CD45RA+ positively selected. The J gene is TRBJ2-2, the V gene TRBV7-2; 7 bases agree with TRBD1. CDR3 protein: CASSSTTGLNGELFF. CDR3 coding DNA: TGTGCCAGCAGCTCCACGACAGGGTTAAACGGGGAGCTGTTTTTT.